Included here is one T cell receptor (beta chain) sequence, with context. The sample is drawn from a study of technical replicates of blood from a few donors. Germline values: CDR1 LNHDA, CDR2 SQIVND (reference sequence). The germline V and J ends were trimmed by 1 base and 2 bases, with 9 bases remaining between them. The CDR3 runs 15 residues. Some clones are missing from TCRdb's copy, which holds only in-frame ones; the method was immunoSEQ multiplex PCR. Of tens of thousands of clones listed, nearly 95% are singletons. The chain has TRBV19 and TRBJ2-1; perhaps TRBD2 as D (5 bases). The sequenced sample was T cells isolated from PBMCs. The receptor's source is a human donor in good health. The CDR3 loop is CASSIGWEPYNEQFF. Here the CDR3 DNA reads TGTGCCAGTAGTATAGGTTGGGAGCCCTACAATGAGCAGTTCTTC.